Listed below are T cell receptor beta chains from one sample, sequenced in a study of blood T cell repertoires in COVID-19. Sequencing used immunoSEQ multiplex PCR; TCRdb keeps in-frame clones, though not all of them. The profile shows roughly 230,000 clones, approximately 80% of them singletons. Sequences were obtained from peripheral blood. The receptors come from a man aged 35-49 years with acute or convalescent COVID-19. CDR3s leave out the opening cysteine and the closing phenylalanine or tryptophan.

>TRBV2
ASRPAAGQETQY
>TRBV4-1
ASSHSGGAAEGSNQPQH
>TRBV19
ASSIGGNSGANVLT
>TRBV11-1
ASSLLPREQF
>TRBV7-9
ASSLAQGLKNNEQF
>TRBV9
ASSGIRQGVENIQY
>TRBV7-8
ASSWRLLTGLTYEQY
>TRBV4-1
ASSPTGIAGYT
>TRBV9
ASSVSSGRRADTQY
>TRBV11-2
ASSLGGRQY
>TRBV3-1/TRBV3-2
ASSSPDSTKLYEQY
>TRBV30
ASQTGQAKAF
>TRBV27
ASRSLTSGGYNEQF
>TRBV28
ASSSPSPFDLQSQH
>TRBV14
ASSQDLTQY
>TRBV10-2
ASSLGRGNTEAF
>TRBV16
ASSQSSSGGFNEQF
>TRBV30
AWSVHGREAF
>TRBV3-1/TRBV3-2
ASSQDATGTRDRQY
>TRBV3-1/TRBV3-2
ASSQERGETQY
>TRBV7-8
ASSTRLGQPQH
>TRBV10-3
AISDRGRESYNEQF
>TRBV7-9
ASWAQREGADTQY
>TRBV25-1
ASSEYGTGVETQY
>TRBV29-1
SVGRGPGNTIY
>TRBV5-8
ASSLGQATAQH
>TRBV4-1
ASSQEGRGQGTQY
>TRBV3-1/TRBV3-2
ASSQALNVYYGYT
>TRBV7-9
ASSPGDRRVGTL
>TRBV20-1
SAIEIAAPGDTQY
>TRBV27
ASTPGTSGQNEQF
>TRBV4-3
ASSHDQGRVLYGYT
>TRBV6-1
ASSDIYEQY
>TRBV5-4
ASSLRQGRTVGYT
>TRBV5-4
ASSAGLAGGGYEQY
>TRBV4-2
ASSQDRTGLGYT
>TRBV6-5
ASSSGFYLPNEQF
>TRBV25-1
ASSADRYTGELF
>TRBV7-8
ASSHSRNTGELF
>TRBV7-7
ASSPGTGTTETQY
>TRBV19
ASKVGGPLNTEAF
>TRBV5-6
ASSLGGLLAGEETQY
>TRBV19
ASSIRRDTEAF
>TRBV2
ASPGVAGALNTQY
>TRBV18
ASSSGQGAGGYT
>TRBV27
ASRRQLAGLNTGELF
>TRBV7-7
ASSLGAEGGEQF
>TRBV18
ASSPPVGRTATNEKLF
>TRBV12-3/TRBV12-4
ASSGTIPGELF
>TRBV6-1
ASSEFGTTLYNEQF
>TRBV5-1
ATKTGTGEETQY
>TRBV7-9
ASSSLRGQNYGYT
>TRBV27
ASSLGYGAGNTIY
>TRBV4-3
ASRHEAGGQYEQY